This TCR beta chain was retrieved from a study of a mutant IDH1 vaccine in newly diagnosed glioma. As for the study in general: Of treated patients, around 62% were men and roughly 38% women, averaging around 40 years. Findings of the study overall: Top peripheral T cell clonotype shifts appeared unrelated to pseudoprogression. Vaccine-induced responses were seen in 93.3% of patients, spanning several MHC alleles.

Assay used: immunoSEQ multiplex PCR; TCRdb lists only in-frame clones, some missing. The sample contains about 68,000 clones, 80% to 85% of which appear only once. Time point denoted: week 35, safety follow-up. Topical imiquimod was applied with each vaccine dose, which held 300 ug of mutant IDH1 20-mer peptide. There are 14 residues in the CDR3. Germline lookup yields CDR1 SGHRS and CDR2 YFSETQ. V lost 5 bases and J lost 2; bases outside the gene matches: 6. Concerning this clone itself: Its antigen is as yet unknown.

The chain has TRBV5-1 and TRBJ2-7, with TRBD2 matching 8 bases. This TCR derives from a man younger than 35 with glioma. The sequenced sample was PBMCs, obtained from a glioma patient whose treatment included an IDH1 peptide vaccine. This CDR3 reads CASSSTSETYEQYF. The CDR3 nucleotides are TGCGCCAGCAGTTCGACTAGCGAAACCTACGAGCAGTACTTC.